The 14 T cell receptor beta chains given below trace back to one sample, sequenced in a study of neurological immune-mediated disorders. Time point denoted: technical triplicate 2. A single record per CDR3 protein comes from TCRdb applying MiXCR to the 5' RACE reads. Of 31,000 or so distinct CDR3 sequences in the sample, approximately 12% were seen once. Sequenced input: CD4+ T cells from blood. These TCRs come from a female donor with HTLV-1-associated myelopathy (HAM/TSP).

In its sample, this clonotype was seen many times. The chain recombines TRBV10-3 with TRBJ2-3; TRBD2 is a possible D gene (5 bases). CDR3 length equals 13 residues. V was shortened by 7 bases and J by 0 bases, with 8 bases between the two germline ends. CDR1 is ENHRY and CDR2 is SYGVKD in the germline V gene. CDR3 bases: TGTGCCATCACAGCGGCAAGCACAGATACGCAGTATTTT. The encoded protein is CAITAASTDTQYF.

This chain joins TRBV7-2 and TRBJ1-5; perhaps TRBD1 as D (5 bases). The CDR3 runs to 13 residues. Germline V gene sequence: CDR1 SGHTA, CDR2 FQGNSA. The V end lost 8 bases, the J end lost 6 bases, and 14 bases lay between the germline ends. CDR3 residues: CASGKGRSQPQHF. The CDR3 nucleotides read TGTGCCAGCGGAAAGGGGCGGAGTCAGCCCCAGCATTTT. The variable domain in full, with the rest retrieved from reference TRBV7-2 and TRBJ1-5, is GAGVSQSPSNKVTEKGKDVELRCDPISGHTALYWYRQSLGQGLEFLIYFQGNSAPDKSGLPSDRFSAERTGGSVSTLTIQRTQQEDSAVYLCASGKGRSQPQHFGDGTRLSIL.

This clonotype was counted ten times or more. The chain has TRBV3-1 and TRBJ2-5; maybe TRBD1 (5 bases). The germline gives CDR1 LGHDT, CDR2 YNNKEL (reference sequence). The length of the CDR3 is 15 residues. Trimming removed 4 bases from V and 5 bases from J, with 17 bases in between. The CDR3 bases are TGTGCCAGCAGCCTAGGGGCAAGGTTGGAGGAGACCCAGTACTTC. This codes for CASSLGARLEETQYF.

This clonotype was observed many times. The rearrangement uses TRBV6-2 or TRBV6-3 and TRBJ1-5; TRBD1 matches 7 bases. The V gene's germline CDR1 is MNHEY and CDR2 SVGEGT. The ends lost 5 bases at V and 2 bases at J; junction bases unmatched: 6. The CDR3 is 15 residues long. In nucleotides, the CDR3 is TGTGCCAGCAGTCCGGACAGGTTGGGCAATCAGCCCCAGCATTTT. This sequence encodes CASSPDRLGNQPQHF.

The table lists this clonotype with many counts. The chain joins TRBV7-2 to TRBJ2-1; 12 bases are a match to TRBD2. Trimming at V came to 3 bases and at J to 6 bases, leaving 3 bases not matched to a gene. Germline V lookup: CDR1 SGHTA, CDR2 FQGNSA. The CDR3 loop spans 15 amino acids. The CDR3 loop reads CASSLTSGGVNEQFF. CDR3 DNA: TGTGCCAGCAGCTTGACTAGCGGGGGTGTCAATGAGCAGTTCTTC.

The sample holds many counts of this clonotype. The V and J genes are TRBV5-1 and TRBJ2-6; no clear D. This CDR3 comprises 15 residues. Per germline, CDR1 SGHRS and CDR2 YFSETQ. The V end lost 0 bases, the J end lost 0 bases, and 4 bases lay between the germline ends. The CDR3, as DNA: TGCGCCAGCAGCTTGGGTGGCTCTGGGGCCAACGTCCTGACTTTC. Amino acid sequence: CASSLGGSGANVLTF.

This clonotype appeared many times. The rearrangement links TRBV27 to TRBJ1-1; no firm D call. V shed 10 bases and J shed 1 base, with 13 bases lying between them. Germline V gene lookup returns CDR1 MNHEY and CDR2 SMNVEV (reference sequence). The CDR3 totals 13 residues. The DNA of the CDR3 is TGTGCCACCCGAAGGAAGGCGAACACTGAAGCTTTCTTT. Translated: CATRRKANTEAFF.

In this sample, this clonotype turned up many times. The chain combines TRBV6-2 or TRBV6-3 with TRBJ2-3; D may match TRBD1 or TRBD2 (5 bases each). Germline values: CDR1 MNHEY, CDR2 SVGEGT. The ends were cut back, 6 bases at V and 0 bases at J, with 10 bases in the middle. The CDR3 covers 14 residues. The CDR3 DNA reads TGTGCCAGCAGAAGGGACGGGAGCACAGATACGCAGTATTTT. It translates to CASRRDGSTDTQYF.

This clonotype was observed many times. The CDR3 DNA is TGCGCCAGCAGCCGCGAGGGGGGGCCAGAACAGACCCAGTACTTC. This codes for CASSREGGPEQTQYF. The rearrangement joins TRBV4-1 to TRBJ2-5; a possible D gene is TRBD2 (7 bases). Trimming left V 4 bases short and J 6 bases short, with 18 bases between. CDR1 is MGHRA and CDR2 is YSYEKL in the germline V gene. This CDR3 spans 15 amino acids.

This clonotype was detected ten times or more. The chain carries TRBV20-1 and TRBJ2-3, with 7 nucleotides matching TRBD1. The V gene end was trimmed by 6 bases and the J gene end by 5 bases; junction bases not matched to a gene: 11. CDR3 length: 14 residues. Germline V lookup: CDR1 DFQATT, CDR2 SNEGSKA (reference sequence). CDR3 bases: TGCAGTGCGACTACAGGGGAAGGAGGAGATACGCAGTATTTT. Translated: CSATTGEGGDTQYF.

This chain links TRBV20-1 with TRBJ2-7, with D possibly matching TRBD1 (6 bases). This CDR3 is built from 12 residues. Germline-derived CDR1 and CDR2 are DFQATT and SNEGSKA (reference sequence). V was shortened by 1 base and J by 3 bases, with 7 bases between the two germline ends. The CDR3 DNA is TGCAGTGCTAGAGGGGACATCTACGAGCAGTACTTC. It codes for CSARGDIYEQYF.

This clonotype was seen many times. This chain links TRBV18 with TRBJ2-4; D is unclear. The CDR3 loop spans 16 amino acids. The germline V gene encodes CDR1 KGHSH and CDR2 LQKENI. Trimming stripped 6 bases from V and 0 bases from J, with 15 bases between. In DNA form, the CDR3 reads TGTGCCAGCTCTCCAGCAGAACCTCTAGCCAAAAACATTCAGTACTTC. This sequence encodes CASSPAEPLAKNIQYF.

Many counts were recorded for this clonotype. The chain employs TRBV20-1 and TRBJ1-2; maybe TRBD1 (5 bases). The germline gives CDR1 DFQATT, CDR2 SNEGSKA (reference sequence). This CDR3 comprises 16 residues. Trimming took 0 bases from V and 4 from J, leaving 18 bases between them. The CDR3 bases are TGCAGTGCTAGAGATGGGGCAGGGCGAAAGGGCTATGGCTACACCTTC. Amino acid sequence: CSARDGAGRKGYGYTF.

This clonotype was counted many times. This chain links TRBV20-1 with TRBJ2-6; D not resolved. The CDR3 has 15 amino acids. V dropped 4 bases and J dropped 2 bases, with 12 bases sitting between them. Germline loops: CDR1 DFQATT, CDR2 SNEGSKA (reference sequence). CDR3 DNA sequence: TGCAGTGCTATAGGGCCAGCGACTGGGGCCAACGTCCTGACTTTC. It specifies CSAIGPATGANVLTF.